This TCR beta chain was profiled in a study of blood T cell repertoires in COVID-19. Overall study: Samples taken during acute and convalescent COVID-19 were collected in the United States, Italy and Spain.

Clones were sequenced by immunoSEQ multiplex PCR, and TCRdb holds only the in-frame ones, with some missing. Here the sample spans some 300,000 clones, roughly 80% being singletons. The clonotype comes from a woman aged 45-60 years with active or convalescent COVID-19. The sequenced material came from peripheral blood.

The CDR3 here is CASSYRVGQPQHF. The CDR3 DNA sequence: TGTGCCAGCAGTTACAGGGTGGGTCAGCCCCAGCATTTT. This rearrangement joins TRBV2 to TRBJ1-5; the D gene is possibly TRBD1 (6 bases). Germline CDR1 and CDR2: SNHLY and FYNNEI. The CDR3 runs 13 residues. V was clipped by 5 bases and J by 6 bases, with 11 bases between them.